Presented here are 10 T cell receptor beta chains from one specimen sequenced in a study of Graves' ophthalmopathy and Graves' hyperthyroidism. Amplification targeted the TCR beta CDR3 regions, with RNA transcripts as the source material. The first-round RT-PCR employed HTBI primers together with the Qiagen OneStep RT-PCR kit. A multiplex PCR was then performed as the second round. MiXCR was run by TCRdb on the multiplex PCR reads, yielding one entry per CDR3 protein. The sample has over a million distinct CDR3 sequences, 35% to 45% seen once. Input material: peripheral blood or thyroid tissue (not recorded which). Receptors originate from an adult man with Graves' hyperthyroidism.

The chain couples TRBV7-9 to TRBJ2-7, with 11 bases identical to TRBD1. From germline, CDR1 is SEHNR and CDR2 FQNEAQ (reference sequence). CDR3 size: 14 residues. V dropped 6 bases and J dropped 7; count of bases not matched to a gene: 8. CDR3 sequence: CASRSGTGGWEQYF. The DNA of the CDR3 is TGTGCCAGCAGGTCTGGGACAGGGGGTTGGGAGCAGTACTTC.

V usage is TRBV5-8 and J usage is TRBJ2-7; 10 bases align to TRBD1. V trimming: 3 bases; J trimming: 3 bases; junction bases outside the gene matches: 6. The CDR3 spans 15 residues. CDR1 and CDR2 from the germline V gene are SGHTS and YDEGEE. CDR3: CASSSIGTGVYEQYF. The DNA of the CDR3 is TGTGCCAGCAGCTCCATAGGGACAGGGGTCTACGAGCAGTACTTC.

This clonotype was observed many times. The V call is TRBV5-1, the J call TRBJ1-5; possibly TRBD1 for D (6 bases). This CDR3 has 15 amino acids. Between the trimmed V and J ends, which lost 4 bases and 1 base, there was a span of 12 bases. CDR1 SGHRS and CDR2 YFSETQ come from the germline V gene. CDR3 residues: CASSQQGGSNQPQHF. As DNA, the CDR3 is TGCGCCAGCAGCCAACAGGGAGGGAGCAATCAGCCCCAGCATTTT.

This clonotype was found many times. The chain combines TRBV20-1 with TRBJ1-3; no clear D. Germline CDR1 and CDR2: DFQATT and SNEGSKA (reference sequence). This CDR3 has 13 residues. V was trimmed by 5 bases and J by 0 bases, leaving 8 bases between them. CDR3 sequence reads: CSAGNYSGNTIYF. The CDR3 region has the DNA TGCAGTGCTGGGAACTACTCTGGAAACACCATATATTTT.

V and J are TRBV6-5 and TRBJ1-1, with D possibly matching TRBD1 (5 bases). This CDR3 is built from 15 residues. Trimming cost V 2 bases and J 6 bases, with 16 bases left between them. Germline loops: CDR1 MNHEY, CDR2 SVGAGI. The CDR3 DNA reads as TGTGCCAGCAGTTACGACAGTGGGGGAAATCCTGAAGCTTTCTTT. The encoded protein is CASSYDSGGNPEAFF.

In its sample, this clonotype was seen a few times. A much larger clone is a single base away; this may be a read error. The V call is TRBV29-1, the J call TRBJ2-7; D uncertain. Looked up from germline, CDR1 is SQVTM and CDR2 is ANQGSEA. This CDR3 has 13 amino acids. CDR3 in amino acids: CSVEDVTSYGQYF. CDR3 coding DNA: TGCAGCGTTGAGGACGTGACCTCCTACGGGCAGTACTTC.

This clonotype has a count of ten or more. The rearrangement uses TRBV6-6 and TRBJ2-7; no definite D call. The CDR3 spans 14 residues. CDR1 and CDR2 (germline): MNHNY, SVGAGI (reference sequence). Trimming took off 2 bases at V and 6 bases at J, with 14 bases between the two ends. CDR3 in amino acids: CASSYVPTTGEQYF. CDR3 coding DNA: TGTGCCAGCAGTTACGTTCCTACGACCGGCGAGCAGTACTTC.

This clonotype has at least ten counts. This chain uses TRBV2 with TRBJ2-7; TRBD2 agrees at 10 bases. The CDR3 is 15 residues long. The germline V gene encodes CDR1 SNHLY and CDR2 FYNNEI. Trimming cost V 1 base and J 4 bases; bases outside gene matches: 4. The DNA for the CDR3 is TGTGCCAGCAGTGAAGAGGCTAGCGGGAGTTACGAGCAGTACTTC. The encoded protein is CASSEEASGSYEQYF.

The V and J genes are TRBV2 and TRBJ1-5; no clear D. Per the germline V gene, CDR1 is SNHLY and CDR2 is FYNNEI. This CDR3 is 14 amino acids long. V was trimmed by 3 bases and J by 4 bases, leaving 10 bases between them. The CDR3 region is CASSEEGRNQPQHF. CDR3 in DNA: TGTGCCAGCAGTGAGGAAGGCAGGAATCAGCCCCAGCATTTT.

This clonotype was recorded many times. The chain couples TRBV7-2 to TRBJ1-3; weak D call: TRBD1 (6 bases). This CDR3 spans 14 amino acids. Germline assignment: CDR1 SGHTA and CDR2 FQGNSA. The ends were cut back, 8 bases at V and 0 bases at J, with 11 bases in the middle. The CDR3 region is CASGVGGSGNTIYF. In nucleotides, the CDR3 is TGTGCCAGCGGCGTAGGGGGCTCTGGAAACACCATATATTTT.